One sample yielded the 3 T cell receptor beta chains listed below, sequenced in a study of blood T cell repertoires in COVID-19. Clones were sequenced by immunoSEQ multiplex PCR, and TCRdb holds only the in-frame ones, with some missing. The profile shows 55,000 to 65,000 clones, 79% of them singletons. The specimen sequenced was peripheral blood. These receptors were collected from a man in his 60s with acute or convalescent COVID-19.

The rearrangement joins TRBV15 to TRBJ2-7; 8 positions match TRBD1. CDR1 and CDR2 (germline): LNHNV, YYDKDF (reference sequence). J lost 2 bases, V lost 5 bases, and 5 bases had no gene match. CDR3 length equals 14 residues. CDR3 region: CATSSRGPPYEQYF. CDR3 nucleotides: TGTGCCACCAGCTCCAGGGGGCCCCCCTACGAGCAGTACTTC.

This clone was picked up one time. The V and J genes are TRBV5-1 and TRBJ2-7, with 7 bases matching TRBD1. Per germline, CDR1 SGHRS and CDR2 YFSETQ. CDR3 size: 14 residues. V gave up 2 bases and J gave up 5 bases; unmatched junction bases: 7. The CDR3 here is CASSFRQGRNEQYF. CDR3 nucleotide sequence: TGCGCCAGCAGCTTTCGACAGGGTAGGAACGAGCAGTACTTC.

This chain connects TRBV19 to TRBJ1-5; tentative D call: TRBD1 (6 bases). The V gene's germline CDR1 is LNHDA and CDR2 SQIVND (reference sequence). Deletions cut 7 bases from V and 0 bases from J, with 13 bases between. This CDR3 contains 15 residues. The chain's CDR3 is CASKKGEYSNQPQHF. In nucleotides, the CDR3 is TGTGCCAGTAAGAAGGGGGAATATAGCAATCAGCCCCAGCATTTT.